Listed below are T cell receptor beta chains from one sample, sequenced in a study of shared clonotypes between healthy human individuals. Only in-frame clones appear in the TCRdb table, and some are missing; sequencing was by immunoSEQ multiplex PCR. Of 600,000 or so clones listed, about 95% are singletons. Material for sequencing was naive CD8+ T cells sorted from blood. The source is a woman aged 30 to 39 in good health. Each CDR3 is given with its conserved first and last residue. The order of the fields is clone size, J gene, D gene, V gene, CDR3 DNA, CDR3 protein. The D gene is left open where the match is weak. Where a row states a size, it is once, few, many or the class of an expanded clone; other rows omit it.

abundance: .
j_gene: TRBJ2-7
d_gene: .
v_gene: TRBV27
CDR3nt: TGTGCCAGCGCCCCACTCGCGTCAAACTACGAGCAGTACTTC
CDR3aa: CASAPLASNYEQYF

abundance: .
j_gene: TRBJ2-7
d_gene: .
v_gene: TRBV21-1
CDR3nt: TGTGCCAGCAGCAAAGAGGGGGGGCCCAGGGTGAACTACGAGCAGTACTTC
CDR3aa: CASSKEGGPRVNYEQYF

abundance: .
j_gene: TRBJ2-7
d_gene: TRBD1
v_gene: TRBV11-1
CDR3nt: TGTGCCAGCAGCCCGCGAGACAGGGACTACGAGCAGTACTTC
CDR3aa: CASSPRDRDYEQYF

abundance: .
j_gene: TRBJ2-2
d_gene: TRBD2
v_gene: TRBV7-3
CDR3nt: TGTGCCAGCAGCTTAGGACTAGCGGGAGACACCGGGGAGCTGTTTTTT
CDR3aa: CASSLGLAGDTGELFF

abundance: .
j_gene: TRBJ2-5
d_gene: TRBD1
v_gene: TRBV7-8
CDR3nt: TGTGCCAGCAGCGTACAGGGGGCGGGGGAGACCCAGTACTTC
CDR3aa: CASSVQGAGETQYF

abundance: .
j_gene: TRBJ1-5
d_gene: .
v_gene: TRBV6-1
CDR3nt: TGTGCCAGCAGTGAATGGATTGGGGGGACATCGCCGCCCCAGCATTTT
CDR3aa: CASSEWIGGTSPPQHF

abundance: .
j_gene: TRBJ2-3
d_gene: TRBD2
v_gene: TRBV7-9
CDR3nt: TGTGCCAGCAGCTTGCCTAGCGGGAGGTCAGATACGCAGTATTTT
CDR3aa: CASSLPSGRSDTQYF

abundance: .
j_gene: TRBJ1-1
d_gene: .
v_gene: TRBV4-1
CDR3nt: TGCGCCAGCAGCCGCCTCTATTACGCTCGGACGAAACTTCGCGCTGAAGCTTTCTTT
CDR3aa: CASSRLYYARTKLRAEAFF

abundance: .
j_gene: TRBJ1-4
d_gene: .
v_gene: TRBV28
CDR3nt: TGTGCCAGCAGTTTATCGGGGTTGAATGAAAAACTGTTTTTT
CDR3aa: CASSLSGLNEKLFF

abundance: .
j_gene: TRBJ1-1
d_gene: .
v_gene: TRBV2
CDR3nt: TGTGCCAGCAGTGAAGCCCAAGGTATGAACACTGAAGCTTTCTTT
CDR3aa: CASSEAQGMNTEAFF

abundance: .
j_gene: TRBJ1-3
d_gene: .
v_gene: TRBV21-1
CDR3nt: TGTGCCAGCAGCAAAGAATCAGGGCTTTCCTACTCTGGAAACACCATATATTTT
CDR3aa: CASSKESGLSYSGNTIYF

abundance: .
j_gene: TRBJ2-7
d_gene: .
v_gene: TRBV7-9
CDR3nt: TGTGCCAGCAGCCGGGACCCGAGCTCCTACGAGCAGTACTTC
CDR3aa: CASSRDPSSYEQYF

abundance: .
j_gene: TRBJ2-3
d_gene: TRBD2
v_gene: TRBV5-4
CDR3nt: TGTGCCAGCAGCACCGCGGGGGGGCTCACAGATACGCAGTATTTT
CDR3aa: CASSTAGGLTDTQYF

abundance: .
j_gene: TRBJ2-1
d_gene: .
v_gene: TRBV11-2
CDR3nt: TGTGCCAGCAGCTTAGAATTCGGGAGTCACTACAATGAGCAGTTCTTC
CDR3aa: CASSLEFGSHYNEQFF

abundance: .
j_gene: TRBJ2-3
d_gene: .
v_gene: TRBV7-8
CDR3nt: TGTGCCAGCATCGCTGACGCGGGCGCCCGAGTCGATACGCAGTATTTT
CDR3aa: CASIADAGARVDTQYF

abundance: .
j_gene: TRBJ1-1
d_gene: TRBD1
v_gene: TRBV6-5
CDR3nt: TGTGCCAGCAGTCCGACAGGGCTCAGCACTGAAGCTTTCTTT
CDR3aa: CASSPTGLSTEAFF

abundance: .
j_gene: TRBJ2-5
d_gene: .
v_gene: TRBV27
CDR3nt: TGTGCCAGCAGTCCACCCCCGGGTGAGACCCAGTACTTC
CDR3aa: CASSPPPGETQYF

abundance: .
j_gene: TRBJ1-1
d_gene: TRBD1
v_gene: TRBV28
CDR3nt: TGTGCCAGCAGTTCCCGGAGGGATGCAGGGGGCCTTGAAGCTTTCTTT
CDR3aa: CASSSRRDAGGLEAFF

abundance: .
j_gene: TRBJ2-1
d_gene: TRBD1
v_gene: TRBV19
CDR3nt: TGTGCCAGTAGTATAGATGCCGGACAGGGCGATGAGCAGTTCTTC
CDR3aa: CASSIDAGQGDEQFF

abundance: .
j_gene: TRBJ1-1
d_gene: .
v_gene: TRBV5-1
CDR3nt: TGCGCCAGCAGCTTGGAGAGTAACAGTTACACTGAAGCTTTCTTT
CDR3aa: CASSLESNSYTEAFF

abundance: .
j_gene: TRBJ2-2
d_gene: .
v_gene: TRBV29-1
CDR3nt: TGCAGCGTTCCGGTGGCTACCGGGGAGCTGTTTTTT
CDR3aa: CSVPVATGELFF

abundance: .
j_gene: TRBJ2-7
d_gene: TRBD2
v_gene: TRBV7-9
CDR3nt: TGTGCCAGCAGCCATCCGGCTTTGTTGTTGCGGGAGGCCGACGAGCAGTACTTC
CDR3aa: CASSHPALLLREADEQYF

abundance: .
j_gene: TRBJ2-1
d_gene: TRBD2
v_gene: TRBV28
CDR3nt: TGTGCCAGCAGTTTGTCGTCTAGCGGGAGTCACTACAATGAGCAGTTCTTC
CDR3aa: CASSLSSSGSHYNEQFF

abundance: .
j_gene: TRBJ2-7
d_gene: TRBD2
v_gene: TRBV13
CDR3nt: TGTGCCAGCAGCCAGCCCTGGAGGGAGGGTAGATACGAGCAGTACTTC
CDR3aa: CASSQPWREGRYEQYF

abundance: .
j_gene: TRBJ2-7
d_gene: .
v_gene: TRBV10-2
CDR3nt: TGCGCCAGCAGTGCAGGGGCGTACGAGCAGTACTTC
CDR3aa: CASSAGAYEQYF

abundance: once
j_gene: TRBJ2-1
d_gene: .
v_gene: TRBV20-1
CDR3nt: TGCAGTGCTAGAGTGATAGTGGGGCAGTTCTTC
CDR3aa: CSARVIVGQFF

abundance: .
j_gene: TRBJ2-7
d_gene: .
v_gene: TRBV20-1
CDR3nt: TGCAGTGCCCACAACTCCTACGAGCAGTACTTC
CDR3aa: CSAHNSYEQYF

abundance: .
j_gene: TRBJ1-5
d_gene: .
v_gene: TRBV27
CDR3nt: TGTGCCAGCAGTACCTCGGACAGTAATCAGCCCCAGCATTTT
CDR3aa: CASSTSDSNQPQHF

abundance: .
j_gene: TRBJ2-7
d_gene: TRBD2
v_gene: TRBV5-1
CDR3nt: TGCGCCAGCAGCTTGGCCAGACTAGCGGGAGGAGGAGACGAGCAGTACTTC
CDR3aa: CASSLARLAGGGDEQYF

abundance: .
j_gene: TRBJ2-7
d_gene: .
v_gene: TRBV2
CDR3nt: TGTGCCAGCAGTGACAGATCCTACGAGCAGTACTTC
CDR3aa: CASSDRSYEQYF

abundance: .
j_gene: TRBJ2-7
d_gene: .
v_gene: TRBV28
CDR3nt: TGTGCCAGCAGGGAAGGACGGAGCTCCTACGAGCAGTACTTC
CDR3aa: CASREGRSSYEQYF

abundance: .
j_gene: TRBJ2-7
d_gene: TRBD1
v_gene: TRBV2
CDR3nt: TGTGCCAGCAGTTCGCGGGACAGGGGATCCTACGAGCAGTACTTC
CDR3aa: CASSSRDRGSYEQYF

abundance: .
j_gene: TRBJ2-7
d_gene: .
v_gene: TRBV11-2
CDR3nt: TGTGCCAGCAGCTTAATGCGCAGGTCCTACGAGCAGTACTTC
CDR3aa: CASSLMRRSYEQYF

abundance: .
j_gene: TRBJ1-4
d_gene: .
v_gene: TRBV28
CDR3nt: TGTGCCAGCAGTTTTGAGGGCAGGGTGCCGTTTTTT
CDR3aa: CASSFEGRVPFF

abundance: .
j_gene: TRBJ1-2
d_gene: .
v_gene: TRBV19
CDR3nt: TGTGCCAGTAGCGGGGGGAGAGGCTACACCTTC
CDR3aa: CASSGGRGYTF

abundance: .
j_gene: TRBJ2-1
d_gene: .
v_gene: TRBV6-6
CDR3nt: TGTGCCAGCAGTTACGGGGGTAATGAGCAGTTCTTC
CDR3aa: CASSYGGNEQFF

abundance: .
j_gene: TRBJ2-7
d_gene: TRBD1
v_gene: TRBV28
CDR3nt: TGTGCCAGCACCAGACAGGGGGTATACGAGCAGTACTTC
CDR3aa: CASTRQGVYEQYF

abundance: .
j_gene: TRBJ2-7
d_gene: .
v_gene: TRBV2
CDR3nt: TGTGCCAGCAGGGGAACCCCCTACGAGCAGTACTTC
CDR3aa: CASRGTPYEQYF

abundance: .
j_gene: TRBJ2-7
d_gene: .
v_gene: TRBV29-1
CDR3nt: TGCGCCGCCGGGCTAACCTACGAGCAGTACTTC
CDR3aa: CAAGLTYEQYF

abundance: .
j_gene: TRBJ2-3
d_gene: .
v_gene: TRBV28
CDR3nt: TGTGCCAGCAGTCGGCCGGGCGGTGGACAACACACAGATACGCAGTATTTT
CDR3aa: CASSRPGGGQHTDTQYF

abundance: .
j_gene: TRBJ2-2
d_gene: .
v_gene: TRBV7-9
CDR3nt: TGTGCCAGCACCCCCAATCTAGTTCCCGGGGAGCTGTTTTTT
CDR3aa: CASTPNLVPGELFF

abundance: .
j_gene: TRBJ1-2
d_gene: .
v_gene: TRBV29-1
CDR3nt: TGCAGCGTCTCGGACAGAACTAACTATGGCTACACCTTC
CDR3aa: CSVSDRTNYGYTF